This is a list of T cell receptor beta chains from one sample in a study of T cells after yellow fever vaccination. TCRdb used MiXCR to reprocess the 5' RACE reads, holding one entry per CDR3 protein. This repertoire shows 110,000 or so distinct CDR3 sequences, 7.2% found once; its top ten account for 2.5% to 3%. The sample in question was CD4+ T cells sorted from PBMCs, obtained roughly 45 days after the first yellow fever vaccination. The receptors here all came from a young man who received the YFV17D yellow fever vaccine. CDR3s include the opening cysteine and the closing phenylalanine or tryptophan. A D gene is named only where the DNA matches it firmly. Rows may omit the clone size; those that give it use once, few, many or a size class.

D: TRBD2; J: TRBJ2-5; V: TRBV5-4; size: few; CDR3: CASSPLAGSGQETQYF; DNA: TGTGCCAGCAGCCCACTAGCGGGGTCGGGTCAAGAGACCCAGTACTTC
D: TRBD1; J: TRBJ2-2; V: TRBV18; size: .; CDR3: CASSTGDEGNPTGELFF; DNA: TGTGCCAGCTCAACAGGGGACGAAGGGAACCCTACCGGGGAGCTGTTTTTT
D: .; J: TRBJ1-1; V: TRBV5-1; size: many; CDR3: CASSRRAGVNTEAFF; DNA: TGCGCCAGCAGCCGGCGCGCAGGGGTGAACACTGAAGCTTTCTTT
D: .; J: TRBJ2-3; V: TRBV20-1; size: many; CDR3: CSARGLDTDTQYF; DNA: TGCAGTGCTAGAGGACTAGACACAGATACGCAGTATTTT
D: .; J: TRBJ2-3; V: TRBV4-2; size: many; CDR3: CASSQDPSKTDTQYF; DNA: TGTGCCAGCAGCCAAGACCCCAGTAAGACAGATACGCAGTATTTT
D: .; J: TRBJ1-5; V: TRBV2; size: many; CDR3: CASSERTNQPQHF; DNA: TGTGCCAGCAGTGAACGAACCAATCAGCCCCAGCATTTT
D: TRBD1; J: TRBJ1-2; V: TRBV4-2; size: .; CDR3: CASSPGGGELPRASGYTF; DNA: TGTGCCAGCAGCCCAGGGGGAGGCGAATTACCTAGGGCTAGCGGCTACACCTTC
D: .; J: TRBJ1-1; V: TRBV27; size: many; CDR3: CASRTIGGASTEAFF; DNA: TGTGCCAGCAGAACCATCGGGGGGGCGAGCACTGAAGCTTTCTTT
D: .; J: TRBJ1-5; V: TRBV27; size: many; CDR3: CASSLGSTGGQPQHF; DNA: TGTGCCAGCAGTTTAGGGTCGACAGGTGGCCAGCCCCAGCATTTT
D: .; J: TRBJ1-6; V: TRBV7-9; size: many; CDR3: CASSPTAGSPLHF; DNA: TGTGCCAGCAGCCCGACCGCGGGTTCACCCCTCCACTTT
D: TRBD1; J: TRBJ2-5; V: TRBV18; size: many; CDR3: CASSDRTQETQYF; DNA: TGTGCCAGCTCGGACAGGACCCAAGAGACCCAGTACTTC
D: .; J: TRBJ2-3; V: TRBV7-6; size: many; CDR3: CASSLPPVTTTDTQYF; DNA: TGTGCCAGCAGCTTACCACCGGTCACGACCACAGATACGCAGTATTTT
D: .; J: TRBJ1-6; V: TRBV5-1; size: many; CDR3: CASSLAGRGPYNSPLHF; DNA: TGCGCCAGCAGCTTGGCTGGCAGGGGACCCTATAATTCACCCCTCCACTTT
D: .; J: TRBJ1-1; V: TRBV5-1; size: many; CDR3: CASSLEGSTEAFF; DNA: TGCGCCAGCAGCTTGGAGGGGAGCACTGAAGCTTTCTTT
D: TRBD2; J: TRBJ2-1; V: TRBV3-1; size: few; CDR3: CASSQGFGTSGYNEQFF; DNA: TGTGCCAGCAGCCAAGGGTTTGGGACTAGCGGGTACAATGAGCAGTTCTTC
D: TRBD1; J: TRBJ1-3; V: TRBV12-3/TRBV12-4; size: few; CDR3: CASSVTGGGNTIYF; DNA: TGTGCCAGCAGTGTCACAGGGGGTGGAAACACCATATATTTT
D: .; J: TRBJ2-6; V: TRBV6-1; size: many; CDR3: CASSKRVLGANVLTF; DNA: TGTGCCAGCAGTAAACGGGTTCTTGGGGCCAACGTCCTGACTTTC
D: .; J: TRBJ1-1; V: TRBV5-1; size: .; CDR3: CATSLARRGANTEAFF; DNA: TGCGCCACCAGCTTAGCTCGAAGGGGCGCGAACACTGAAGCTTTCTTT
D: .; J: TRBJ1-6; V: TRBV12-3/TRBV12-4; size: few; CDR3: CASREGVSYNSPLHF; DNA: TGTGCCAGCAGGGAGGGGGTCTCCTATAATTCACCCCTCCACTTT
D: .; J: TRBJ1-2; V: TRBV7-2; size: few; CDR3: CASSLTGRNYGYTF; DNA: TGTGCCAGCAGCTTGACCGGGCGTAACTATGGCTACACCTTC
D: .; J: TRBJ2-3; V: TRBV7-2; size: many; CDR3: CASSLGPPGQGTDTQYF; DNA: TGTGCCAGCAGCTTAGGCCCGCCAGGGCAGGGTACAGATACGCAGTATTTT
D: TRBD1; J: TRBJ2-3; V: TRBV2; size: many; CDR3: CASPRQGQDTQYF; DNA: TGTGCCAGCCCAAGACAGGGTCAAGATACGCAGTATTTT
D: TRBD1; J: TRBJ1-6; V: TRBV5-1; size: .; CDR3: CASGTGNSPLHF; DNA: TGCGCCAGCGGGACAGGGAATTCACCCCTCCACTTT
D: TRBD1; J: TRBJ2-2; V: TRBV19; size: many; CDR3: CATTDRGDTGELFF; DNA: TGTGCCACCACGGACAGGGGGGATACCGGGGAGCTGTTTTTT
D: .; J: TRBJ1-5; V: TRBV5-6; size: many; CDR3: CASSTRQSNQPQHF; DNA: TGTGCCAGCAGCACCAGACAGAGCAATCAGCCCCAGCATTTT
D: TRBD2; J: TRBJ2-3; V: TRBV6-1; size: many; CDR3: CASSEATSGGADTQYF; DNA: TGTGCCAGCAGTGAAGCTACTAGCGGGGGGGCAGATACGCAGTATTTT
D: .; J: TRBJ1-3; V: TRBV4-2; size: many; CDR3: CASSPGGELSGNTIYF; DNA: TGTGCCAGCAGCCCCGGAGGGGAGCTCTCTGGAAACACCATATATTTT
D: TRBD1; J: TRBJ1-2; V: TRBV9; size: many; CDR3: CASSVSGGYGYTF; DNA: TGTGCCAGCAGCGTGTCAGGGGGCTATGGCTACACCTTC
D: .; J: TRBJ1-1; V: TRBV5-1; size: many; CDR3: CASRQVQNTEAFF; DNA: TGCGCCAGCAGACAGGTACAGAACACTGAAGCTTTCTTT
D: .; J: TRBJ2-1; V: TRBV6-1; size: few; CDR3: CASSPRNNEQFF; DNA: TGTGCCAGCAGTCCGAGGAACAATGAGCAGTTCTTC
D: .; J: TRBJ2-1; V: TRBV7-9; size: many; CDR3: CASSFWAVRNEQFF; DNA: TGTGCCAGCAGCTTTTGGGCAGTTCGAAATGAGCAGTTCTTC
D: TRBD2; J: TRBJ2-3; V: TRBV27; size: many; CDR3: CASRGLAGGTTDTQYF; DNA: TGTGCCAGCAGGGGACTGGCGGGGGGGACCACAGATACGCAGTATTTT
D: .; J: TRBJ1-6; V: TRBV14; size: many; CDR3: CASSQDRGGNSPLHF; DNA: TGTGCCAGCAGCCAAGATCGGGGCGGTAATTCACCCCTCCACTTT
D: TRBD1; J: TRBJ2-1; V: TRBV5-1; size: many; CDR3: CASSLGSGGMEQFF; DNA: TGCGCCAGCAGCTTGGGGTCAGGGGGCATGGAGCAGTTCTTC
D: .; J: TRBJ2-2; V: TRBV7-2; size: many; CDR3: CASSKDGRNTGELFF; DNA: TGTGCCAGCAGCAAAGATGGCCGGAACACCGGGGAGCTGTTTTTT
D: .; J: TRBJ2-3; V: TRBV7-9; size: many; CDR3: CASDMGITDTQYF; DNA: TGTGCCAGCGACATGGGCATCACAGATACGCAGTATTTT
D: .; J: TRBJ1-4; V: TRBV6-1; size: .; CDR3: CASSPPPRGPDEKLFF; DNA: TGTGCCAGCAGTCCTCCCCCCCGGGGCCCGGATGAAAAACTGTTTTTT
D: TRBD1; J: TRBJ2-7; V: TRBV7-9; size: few; CDR3: CASSLDRGTYEQYF; DNA: TGTGCCAGCAGCCTTGACAGGGGGACCTACGAGCAGTACTTC
D: TRBD1; J: TRBJ2-4; V: TRBV18; size: .; CDR3: CASSPPGQLAKNIQYF; DNA: TGTGCCAGCTCACCACCGGGACAGTTAGCCAAAAACATTCAGTACTTC
D: TRBD1; J: TRBJ2-5; V: TRBV3-1; size: many; CDR3: CASSQDKQGAAETQYF; DNA: TGTGCCAGCAGCCAAGACAAACAGGGGGCTGCGGAGACCCAGTACTTC
D: TRBD1; J: TRBJ1-1; V: TRBV20-1; size: few; CDR3: CSARHRGRSLTEAFF; DNA: TGCAGTGCGCGCCACAGGGGACGCTCACTCACTGAAGCTTTCTTT
D: .; J: TRBJ2-7; V: TRBV7-9; size: many; CDR3: CASSRQLPYEQYF; DNA: TGTGCCAGCAGCCGGCAGTTACCCTACGAGCAGTACTTC
D: TRBD2; J: TRBJ2-5; V: TRBV12-3/TRBV12-4; size: few; CDR3: CASSRTASGGAGETQYF; DNA: TGTGCCAGCAGCCGAACCGCTAGCGGGGGGGCAGGAGAGACCCAGTACTTC
D: .; J: TRBJ1-2; V: TRBV12-3/TRBV12-4; size: many; CDR3: CASSFGGSRYTF; DNA: TGTGCCAGCAGTTTTGGGGGTTCAAGGTACACCTTC
D: TRBD2; J: TRBJ2-3; V: TRBV20-1; size: many; CDR3: CSASSGGVYTQYF; DNA: TGCAGTGCTAGTAGCGGGGGGGTATATACGCAGTATTTT
D: .; J: TRBJ2-5; V: TRBV30; size: .; CDR3: CAWKGLWETQYF; DNA: TGTGCCTGGAAGGGACTTTGGGAGACCCAGTACTTC
D: .; J: TRBJ1-1; V: TRBV7-8; size: many; CDR3: CASSSGPGRTSSEAFF; DNA: TGTGCCAGCAGCTCGGGCCCCGGACGGACAAGCAGTGAAGCTTTCTTT
D: TRBD2; J: TRBJ2-3; V: TRBV18; size: .; CDR3: CASSPPGLVDTQYF; DNA: TGTGCCAGCTCACCACCGGGACTAGTGGATACGCAGTATTTT